Detailed here is one TCR beta chain. Antigen: not known. CDR3 size: 14 residues. Germline trimming cut 3 bases from V and 8 bases from J; bases unmatched to any gene: 9. Germline V gene lookup returns CDR1 SGHAT and CDR2 FQNNGV. The PCR ran on 60 Vbeta and 13 Jbeta primers. Profiling relied on immunoSEQ multiplex PCR, and the TCRdb table lists in-frame clones only, not all of them. Of about 160,000 clones in the sample, roughly 78% were seen once. This sample was included in a study of cytomegalovirus exposure and HLA in healthy donors. Study conclusions and caveats: The study put 150 or so TCR beta chains on its list as cytomegalovirus-associated. Other equally common chains were less clonally expanded than HLA-associated TCR beta chains, a later analysis showed. Earlier findings revealed that most TCR beta V segments proved productive either about 87% or about 30% of the time.

The gene calls are TRBV11-2 and TRBJ2-5; 7 nucleotides match TRBD1. Sequenced input: PBMCs. The receptor's source is a man aged 40-50 years in good health and CMV-seronegative. The CDR3 bases are TGTGCCAGCAGCTTGTGGACAGGTTTGGAAACCCAGTACTTC. Translation gives CASSLWTGLETQYF.